This record covers a single T cell receptor beta chain. The germline V and J ends were trimmed by 1 base and 6 bases, with 10 bases remaining between them. Germline assignment: CDR1 DFQATT and CDR2 SNEGSKA (reference sequence). The CDR3 covers 13 residues. This specimen comes from a study of CD8 T cells in Susac syndrome. The T cells that were sequenced for TCR beta were CD8+ and CD4+ cells from blood. CD8+ and CD4+ T cells were negatively isolated; TEMRA cells were FACS-enriched. It was with random hexamers that roughly 0.45 to 1 ug RNA was reverse transcribed. One entry per CDR3 protein results from TCRdb running MiXCR on the immunoSEQ multiplex PCR reads. The repertoire holds roughly 170,000 distinct CDR3 sequences, roughly 92% seen once, with about 0.088% in the top ten.

V usage is TRBV20-1 and J usage is TRBJ2-1, with D uncertain. The sample comprised CD4+ T cells from PBMCs. The receptor's source is a human donor with multiple sclerosis. CDR3 in amino acids: CSARVRFFNEQFF. CDR3 coding DNA: TGCAGTGCTAGAGTCCGATTCTTCAATGAGCAGTTCTTC.